This T cell receptor beta chain was retrieved from a study of cytomegalovirus exposure and HLA in healthy donors. Healthy people donating bone marrow made up the donors. Notes on the study in general: Donors belonging to an Asian-associated ancestry cluster reportedly showed fewer N-insertions in productive TCRs than the roughly 670-donor mean, according to what a later analysis found. A later analysis reported that several of the most significant clusters appeared to be linked to common viral pathogens, among them Epstein-Barr virus.

The PCR contained 60 Vbeta and 13 Jbeta primers. Method: immunoSEQ multiplex PCR; TCRdb's copy keeps in-frame clones and lacks some. There are approximately 140,000 clones in the sample; about 80% occur only once, and over 3% lies in the top ten. Concerning this clone: Antigen specificity is unknown.

Germline loops: CDR1 SGHNT, CDR2 YYREEE (reference sequence). V was clipped by 4 bases and J by 9 bases; unmatched bases: 2. The CDR3 has 12 residues. The source material was PBMCs. The receptor was derived from a woman aged 40 to 49 in good health and CMV-seronegative. The V call is TRBV5-4, the J call TRBJ2-1; 9 bases fit TRBD2. CDR3 nucleotide sequence: TGTGCCAGCAGCCCGACTAGCGGTGAGCAGTTCTTC. Protein: CASSPTSGEQFF.